These 12 T cell receptor beta chains came from one sample sequenced in a study of T-cell reconstitution after alpha-beta-depleted transplantation in children. Unique molecular identifiers were built into the TCRbeta library. TCRdb called the PCR reads again in MiXCR, with one record for every CDR3 protein. The sample includes 450,000 to 600,000 distinct CDR3 sequences, 15% to 20% of them seen just once. The sequencing used PBMCs from the stem cell graft donor, collected from the stem cell graft. The origin of the receptors is a human donor who donated a stem cell graft to a child with acute lymphoblastic leukemia.

Only a few counts were recorded for this clonotype. The rearrangement links TRBV20-1 to TRBJ2-1; 7 positions match TRBD2. V dropped 4 bases and J dropped 0; count of bases not matched to a gene: 9. Germline lookup yields CDR1 DFQATT and CDR2 SNEGSKA (reference sequence). This CDR3 is built from 16 residues. The DNA of the CDR3 is TGCAGTGCTACCGATGGAGCGGGGAGCTCCTACAATGAGCAGTTCTTC. It translates to CSATDGAGSSYNEQFF.

This clonotype was found a few times. This chain joins TRBV11-1 and TRBJ2-1; TRBD2 agrees at 12 bases. From germline, CDR1 is SGHAT and CDR2 FQDESV (reference sequence). V trimming: 4 bases; J trimming: 0 bases; junction bases outside the gene matches: 13. The CDR3 has 20 amino acids. The CDR3 DNA sequence: TGTGCCAGCAGCTCCACCCGACTAGCGGGAGAAAGGGACTCCTACAATGAGCAGTTCTTC. Its protein is CASSSTRLAGERDSYNEQFF.

In this sample, this clonotype turned up a few times. The rearrangement uses TRBV7-8 and TRBJ2-7; possibly TRBD1 or TRBD2 for D (5 bases each). The CDR3 loop spans 12 amino acids. V shed 6 bases and J shed 6 bases, with 12 bases lying between them. Germline V lookup: CDR1 SGHVS, CDR2 FQNEAQ. CDR3 coding DNA: TGTGCCAGCAGTGGGGGAAACCTCGAGCAGTACTTC. It specifies CASSGGNLEQYF.

The chain has TRBV27 and TRBJ2-2; 7 positions agree with TRBD2. Germline V CDR1 and CDR2: MNHEY, SMNVEV (reference sequence). V gave up 2 bases and J gave up 6 bases; unmatched junction bases: 9. The CDR3 spans 16 residues. The CDR3 DNA reads TGTGCCAGCAGTTTAGTTGCGGGAGCAAAGTCCGGGGAGCTGTTTTTT. The encoded protein is CASSLVAGAKSGELFF.

The chain combines TRBV27 with TRBJ1-1; unclear D gene. Trimming stripped 5 bases from V and 3 bases from J, with 19 bases between. Germline CDR1 is MNHEY and CDR2 is SMNVEV (reference sequence). CDR3 size: 16 residues. CDR3 loop: CASSPRRIMDYTEAFF. DNA of the CDR3: TGTGCCAGCAGTCCTCGTCGGATCATGGACTACACTGAAGCTTTCTTT.

The rearrangement joins TRBV7-6 to TRBJ2-7, with D uncertain. Trimming removed 1 base from V and 0 bases from J, with 13 bases in between. The germline V gene encodes CDR1 SGHVS and CDR2 FNYEAQ. The CDR3 length is 16 residues. In DNA, the CDR3 is TGTGCCAGCAGCTTAGATTTGCTCCGGAGCTCCTACGAGCAGTACTTC. Protein product: CASSLDLLRSSYEQYF.

The chain recombines TRBV6-1 with TRBJ2-1; 8 bases agree with TRBD2. Germline CDR1 and CDR2: MNHNS and SASEGT. V gave up 1 base and J gave up 4 bases; unmatched junction bases: 3. The CDR3 extends over 15 amino acids. The CDR3 DNA is TGTGCCAGCAGTGAAGGACTAGCGATATACAATGAGCAGTTCTTC. This gives the protein CASSEGLAIYNEQFF.

The chain has TRBV20-1 and TRBJ1-3; D is unresolved. Germline CDR1 is DFQATT and CDR2 is SNEGSKA (reference sequence). This CDR3 is built from 14 residues. Deletions cut 3 bases from V and 0 bases from J, with 9 bases between. Here the CDR3 DNA reads TGCAGTGCTAGTGTGGGGAGCTCTGGAAACACCATATATTTT. Its protein is CSASVGSSGNTIYF.

The V call is TRBV20-1, the J call TRBJ2-1; D remains unclear. V was shortened by 2 bases and J by 4 bases, with 12 bases between the two germline ends. The CDR3 runs to 14 residues. Germline CDR1 is DFQATT and CDR2 is SNEGSKA (reference sequence). CDR3 sequence (DNA): TGCAGTGCTAGAATGGGGTTTGGGTACAATGAGCAGTTCTTC. Translated: CSARMGFGYNEQFF.

The chain links TRBV7-3 to TRBJ2-5, with 9 bases aligning to TRBD2. Germline loops: CDR1 SGHTA, CDR2 FQGTGA. The CDR3 covers 16 residues. Trimming took 5 bases from V and 4 from J; bases not matched to a gene: 11. The CDR3 protein is CASSLLPPGLAETQYF. CDR3 nucleotides: TGTGCCAGCAGCCTACTACCCCCGGGACTAGCAGAGACCCAGTACTTC. The whole variable domain, remainder taken from reference TRBV7-3 and TRBJ2-5, is GAGVSQTPSNKVTEKGKYVELRCDPISGHTALYWYRQSLGQGPEFLIYFQGTGAADDSGLPNDRFFAVRPEGSVSTLKIQRTERGDSAVYLCASSLLPPGLAETQYFGPGTRLLVL.

This clonotype has a single count. One end of the junction is discordant with germline, which a read error may explain. The V gene is TRBV20-1, the J gene TRBJ2-7; TRBD1 or TRBD2 may be the D gene (5 bases each). Germline CDR1 DFQATT, CDR2 SNEGSKA (reference sequence). CDR3 length equals 12 residues. The CDR3 is CSAAGGSYEHYF. CDR3 in DNA: TGCAGTGCAGCTGGGGGATCCTACGAGCACTACTTC.

The DNA of the CDR3 is TGTGCCAGCCAGCTGGGAAGCGGTGCCTACGAGCAGTACTTC. It codes for CASQLGSGAYEQYF. The rearrangement links TRBV6-1 to TRBJ2-7; D may be TRBD2 (5 bases). The CDR3 is 14 residues long. The V end was cut by 8 bases, the J end by 2 bases, with 16 bases between. Per germline, CDR1 MNHNS and CDR2 SASEGT.